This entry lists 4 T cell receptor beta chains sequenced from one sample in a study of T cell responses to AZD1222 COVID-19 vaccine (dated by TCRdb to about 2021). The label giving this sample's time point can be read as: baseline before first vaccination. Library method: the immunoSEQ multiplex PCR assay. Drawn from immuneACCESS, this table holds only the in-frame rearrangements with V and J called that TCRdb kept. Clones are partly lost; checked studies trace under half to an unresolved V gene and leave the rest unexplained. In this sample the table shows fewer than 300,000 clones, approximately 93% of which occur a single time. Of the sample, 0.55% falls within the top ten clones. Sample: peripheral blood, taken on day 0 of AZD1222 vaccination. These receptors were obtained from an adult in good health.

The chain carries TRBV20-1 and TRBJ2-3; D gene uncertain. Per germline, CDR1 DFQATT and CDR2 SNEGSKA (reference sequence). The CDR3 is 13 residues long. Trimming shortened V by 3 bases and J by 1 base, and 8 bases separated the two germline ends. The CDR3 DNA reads TGCAGTGCTAGTTTGGGCCGCACAGATACGCAGTATTTT. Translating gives CSASLGRTDTQYF.

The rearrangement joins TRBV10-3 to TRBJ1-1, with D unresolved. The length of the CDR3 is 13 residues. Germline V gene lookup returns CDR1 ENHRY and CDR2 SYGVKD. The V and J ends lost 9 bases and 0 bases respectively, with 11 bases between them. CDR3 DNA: TGTGCCATTCGGGAACTGATGAACACTGAAGCTTTCTTT. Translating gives CAIRELMNTEAFF.

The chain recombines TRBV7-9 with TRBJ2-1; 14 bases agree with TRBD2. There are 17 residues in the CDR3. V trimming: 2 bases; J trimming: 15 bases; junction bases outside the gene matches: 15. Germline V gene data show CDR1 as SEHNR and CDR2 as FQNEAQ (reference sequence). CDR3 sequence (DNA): TGTGCCAGCAGCTTACCCTCGGGACTAGCGGGAGAGGTTGTGTTGTTCTTC. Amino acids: CASSLPSGLAGEVVLFF.

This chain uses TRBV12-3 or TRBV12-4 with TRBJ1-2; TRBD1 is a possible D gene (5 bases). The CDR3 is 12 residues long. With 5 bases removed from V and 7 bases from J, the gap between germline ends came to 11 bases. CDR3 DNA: TGTGCCAGCAGTGCGGGGGGTCTTGGCTACACCTTC. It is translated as CASSAGGLGYTF.